This TCR beta chain was documented in a study of Graves' ophthalmopathy and Graves' hyperthyroidism. The CDR3 contains 16 residues. Germline V gene data show CDR1 as SGHNT and CDR2 as YENEEA. V trimming: 1 base; J trimming: 3 bases; junction bases outside the gene matches: 8. This clonotype was counted at least ten times. The antigen remains undetermined. Investigators amplified TCR beta CDR3 regions from RNA transcripts. First-round RT-PCR employed HTBI primers, with a second-round multiplex PCR after it. TCRdb re-derived calls from the multiplex PCR reads in MiXCR, one entry per CDR3 protein. The sample holds a few hundred thousand distinct CDR3 sequences, 17% seen once. Findings of the study overall: The 13-signature model separated ophthalmopathy from stable hyperthyroidism at around 88% sensitivity and roughly 81% specificity.

Sequenced: peripheral blood. The V gene is TRBV11-3, the J gene TRBJ2-7, with 8 bases matching TRBD2. The origin of this receptor is an adult woman with stable Graves' hyperthyroidism. CDR3 DNA: TGTGCCAGCAGCTTAGTTGTTACTAGCGGTAACTACGAGCAGTACTTC. Residues: CASSLVVTSGNYEQYF.